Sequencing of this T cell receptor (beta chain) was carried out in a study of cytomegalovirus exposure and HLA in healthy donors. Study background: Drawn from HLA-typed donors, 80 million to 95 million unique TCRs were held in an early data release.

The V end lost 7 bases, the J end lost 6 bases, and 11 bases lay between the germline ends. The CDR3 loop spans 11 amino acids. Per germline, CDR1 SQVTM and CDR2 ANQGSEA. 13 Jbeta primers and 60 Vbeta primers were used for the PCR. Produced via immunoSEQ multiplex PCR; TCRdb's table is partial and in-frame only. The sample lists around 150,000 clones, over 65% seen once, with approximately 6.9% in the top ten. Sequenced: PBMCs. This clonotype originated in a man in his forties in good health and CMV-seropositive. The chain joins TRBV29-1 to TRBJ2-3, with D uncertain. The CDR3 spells CSGLLGDTQYF. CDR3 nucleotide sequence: TGCAGCGGACTCCTCGGGGATACGCAGTATTTT.